The next 10 T cell receptor beta chains were all read from a single sample in a study of blood T cells in healthy people across ages. With a J-beta primer mix and a sample-barcoded 5' primer, a second PCR ran roughly 6 to 12 cycles. TCRdb reanalysed the 5' RACE reads using MiXCR and keeps one entry per CDR3 protein. The sample has 1.5 million to 1.9 million distinct CDR3 sequences; about 45% are singletons. The sample was blood. These receptors came from a woman under 30 in good health.

V is TRBV2 and J is TRBJ2-1; D is undetermined. V was pared by 3 bases and J by 7 bases, with 7 bases between. The germline CDR1 and CDR2 sequences are SNHLY and FYNNEI. The CDR3 contains 12 residues. CDR3 bases: TGTGCCAGCAGTGACGTGAGGAATGAGCAGTTCTTC. It yields the protein CASSDVRNEQFF. Full variable domain (remainder filled in from reference TRBV2 and TRBJ2-1): EPEVTQTPSHQVTQMGQEVILRCVPISNHLYFYWYRQILGQKVEFLVSFYNNEISEKSEIFDDQFSVERPDGSNFTLKIRSTKLEDSAMYFCASSDVRNEQFFGPGTRLTVL.

This clonotype was counted between two and nine times. V and J are TRBV18 and TRBJ1-2; a possible D gene is TRBD1 (6 bases). CDR3 length: 17 amino acids. Trimming took 2 bases from V and 1 from J, leaving 17 bases between them. The germline CDR1 and CDR2 sequences are KGHSH and LQKENI. CDR3 nucleotide sequence: TGTGCCAGCTCACCATCCGCAGGGGTTAGGAGTAACTATGGCTACACCTTC. Encoded protein: CASSPSAGVRSNYGYTF. Filled out from reference TRBV18 and TRBJ1-2, the complete variable domain reads NAGVMQNPRHLVRRRGQEARLRCSPMKGHSHVYWYRQLPEEGLKFMVYLQKENIIDESGMPKERFSAEFPKEGPSILRIQQVVRGDSAAYFCASSPSAGVRSNYGYTFGSGTRLTVV.

In this sample, this clonotype turned up a few times. The chain couples TRBV6-2 or TRBV6-3 to TRBJ2-3; a possible D gene is TRBD2 (5 bases). The germline V gene encodes CDR1 MNHEY and CDR2 SVGEGT. Trimming cost V 2 bases and J 3 bases, with 9 bases left between them. This CDR3 comprises 14 residues. CDR3 sequence (DNA): TGTGCCAGCAGTTACAGGGAGATAACAGATACGCAGTATTTT. Amino acid sequence: CASSYREITDTQYF.

The table lists this clonotype with a few counts. The genes are TRBV18 and TRBJ1-4, with D uncertain. Germline loops: CDR1 KGHSH, CDR2 LQKENI. V shed 2 bases and J shed 8 bases, with 12 bases lying between them. The CDR3 spans 14 residues. Here the CDR3 DNA reads TGTGCCAGCTCACCAGGGAATCAGGAAGAAAAACTGTTTTTT. Protein: CASSPGNQEEKLFF. The variable domain in full, with the rest retrieved from reference TRBV18 and TRBJ1-4, is NAGVMQNPRHLVRRRGQEARLRCSPMKGHSHVYWYRQLPEEGLKFMVYLQKENIIDESGMPKERFSAEFPKEGPSILRIQQVVRGDSAAYFCASSPGNQEEKLFFGSGTQLSVL.

The V and J genes are TRBV7-2 and TRBJ2-2; D is ambiguous. The germline V gene encodes CDR1 SGHTA and CDR2 FQGNSA. This CDR3 is 14 amino acids long. V was pared by 6 bases and J by 1 base, with 9 bases between. CDR3 loop: CASRKDGNTGELFF. For the CDR3, the DNA is TGTGCCAGCAGAAAGGATGGGAACACCGGGGAGCTGTTTTTT.

This sequence joins TRBV20-1 and TRBJ1-2, with D uncertain. There are 13 residues in the CDR3. The V gene's germline CDR1 is DFQATT and CDR2 SNEGSKA (reference sequence). V lost 3 bases and J 4 bases, leaving 12 bases between the germline ends. The chain's CDR3 is CSASQAESYGYTF. In DNA, the CDR3 is TGCAGTGCTAGCCAAGCCGAGAGCTATGGCTACACCTTC.

The V gene is TRBV18, the J gene TRBJ2-7, with D unresolved. Germline V CDR1 and CDR2: KGHSH, LQKENI. This CDR3 region has 15 residues. Trimming took 2 bases from V and 4 from J, leaving 15 bases between them. CDR3 sequence reads: CASSPSPTQVYEQYF. The CDR3 coding sequence is TGTGCCAGCTCACCAAGCCCCACCCAGGTATACGAGCAGTACTTC. The full variable domain, its missing parts supplied by reference TRBV18 and TRBJ2-7, is NAGVMQNPRHLVRRRGQEARLRCSPMKGHSHVYWYRQLPEEGLKFMVYLQKENIIDESGMPKERFSAEFPKEGPSILRIQQVVRGDSAAYFCASSPSPTQVYEQYFGPGTRLTVT.

The V call is TRBV28, the J call TRBJ2-7; D is perhaps TRBD2 (6 bases). The CDR3 is made up of 13 amino acids. Germline assignment: CDR1 MDHEN and CDR2 SYDVKM. V was pared by 11 bases and J by 0 bases, with 14 bases between. CDR3 nucleotide sequence: TGTGCCTCCCACGGAGGGCACTCCTACGAGCAGTACTTC. It translates to CASHGGHSYEQYF.

The V call is TRBV29-1, the J call TRBJ2-1; D is perhaps TRBD1 (6 bases). CDR1 SQVTM and CDR2 ANQGSEA come from the germline V gene. The CDR3 extends over 12 amino acids. V shed 6 bases and J shed 4 bases, with 10 bases lying between them. CDR3 sequence reads: CSVGTFYNEQFF. The DNA of the CDR3 is TGCAGCGTCGGGACATTTTACAATGAGCAGTTCTTC.

The chain recombines TRBV29-1 with TRBJ2-7; TRBD1 is a possible D gene (6 bases). CDR1 and CDR2 from the germline V gene are SQVTM and ANQGSEA. Trimming stripped 6 bases from V and 3 bases from J, with 9 bases between. This CDR3 has 11 residues. The CDR3 nucleotides read TGCAGCGTATTACAGGGCTACGAGCAGTACTTC. This sequence encodes CSVLQGYEQYF.